These T cell receptor beta chains were read from a single sample in a study of blood T cell repertoires in COVID-19. The data were produced by immunoSEQ multiplex PCR, yet TCRdb's version contains in-frame clones alone and is incomplete. The sample includes 130,000 to 150,000 clones, about three quarters of them seen just once. Sequencing used peripheral blood. The receptors come from a woman in her sixties or seventies with acute or convalescent COVID-19. Each CDR3 is given with its conserved first and last residue. The order of the fields is clone size, V gene, D gene, J gene, CDR3 protein, CDR3 DNA. D genes are given only for firm matches. Only part of the rows carry a size: once, few, many, or a class if the clone is expanded.

>-|TRBV7-8|-|TRBJ2-7
CASTPGSKGYEQYF
TGTGCCAGCACTCCGGGTTCCAAAGGTTACGAGCAGTACTTC
>-|TRBV9|-|TRBJ2-3
CASSLGRGAGDTQYF
TGTGCCAGCAGCCTGGGACGGGGAGCGGGAGATACGCAGTATTTT
>-|TRBV28|TRBD2|TRBJ2-1
CASSPGLGRTYNEQFF
TGTGCCAGCAGCCCAGGACTAGGAAGGACCTACAATGAGCAGTTCTTC
>-|TRBV2|-|TRBJ2-5
CASQRETQYF
TGTGCCAGCCAGAGGGAGACCCAGTACTTC
>few|TRBV15|TRBD1|TRBJ1-3
CATSRVRGPGNTIYF
TGTGCCACCAGCAGAGTCAGGGGGCCTGGAAACACCATATATTTT
>-|TRBV12-5|TRBD1|TRBJ2-7
CASGGDRGPYEQYF
TGTGCTAGTGGGGGTGACAGGGGACCCTACGAGCAGTACTTC
>once|TRBV5-4|-|TRBJ1-2
CASSPTGNYGYTF
TGTGCCAGCAGCCCCACAGGGAACTATGGCTACACCTTC
>few|TRBV10-3|-|TRBJ1-2
CAISEDRGHDYGYTF
TGTGCCATCAGTGAAGATAGGGGACACGACTATGGCTACACCTTC
>-|TRBV7-3|-|TRBJ2-2
CASSLSSRGTGELFF
TGTGCCAGCAGCTTGTCGTCTAGGGGCACCGGGGAGCTGTTTTTT
>few|TRBV10-3|TRBD1|TRBJ1-1
CAIGGEGALNTEAFF
TGTGCCATCGGGGGTGAGGGGGCACTGAACACTGAAGCTTTCTTT
>-|TRBV12-3/TRBV12-4|TRBD1|TRBJ2-2
CASRGQITGELFF
TGTGCCAGCAGGGGACAGATCACCGGGGAGCTGTTTTTT
>-|TRBV7-3|TRBD2|TRBJ2-2
CASSLGLAGSGELFF
TGTGCCAGCAGCTTAGGACTAGCGGGCTCCGGGGAGCTGTTTTTT
>-|TRBV9|-|TRBJ1-1
CASSVGAGVSGF
TGTGCCAGCAGCGTAGGGGCAGGGGTATCGGGATTT
>-|TRBV5-1|-|TRBJ2-7
CASSFAGYYEQYF
TGCGCCAGCAGCTTCGCAGGATATTACGAGCAGTACTTC
>-|TRBV2|-|TRBJ2-1
CASSTRGNEQFF
TGTGCCAGCAGCACGCGTGGCAATGAGCAGTTCTTC
>-|TRBV7-2|-|TRBJ2-7
CASSTRTISYEQYF
TGTGCCAGCAGCACCCGGACTATCTCCTACGAGCAGTACTTC
>-|TRBV7-9|-|TRBJ1-6
CASSGPGGTSPLHF
TGTGCCAGCAGCGGCCCGGGGGGCACTTCACCCCTCCACTTT
>-|TRBV5-6|-|TRBJ1-1
CASAGGGRAEAFF
TGTGCCAGCGCGGGGGGCGGTAGGGCTGAAGCTTTCTTT
>once|TRBV10-3|TRBD1|TRBJ1-5
CAISGLQGVNQPQHF
TGTGCCATCAGTGGCCTACAGGGGGTAAATCAGCCCCAGCATTTT
>-|TRBV7-9|TRBD1|TRBJ2-7
CASSDRGVLQYF
TGTGCCAGCAGCGACAGGGGGGTCTTGCAGTACTTC
>once|TRBV29-1|TRBD1|TRBJ2-7
CSVAGDRGIDEQYF
TGCAGCGTAGCGGGGGACAGGGGCATCGACGAGCAGTACTTC
>few|TRBV12-5|TRBD1|TRBJ1-4
CASGPGQGGEKLFF
TGTGCTAGTGGTCCCGGACAGGGAGGTGAAAAACTGTTTTTT
>-|TRBV13|-|TRBJ2-7
CASSFSSLANYEQYF
TGTGCCAGCAGCTTTTCTTCCCTAGCGAATTACGAGCAGTACTTC
>-|TRBV18|-|TRBJ1-5
CASSPPGSYQPQHF
TGTGCCAGCTCACCACCTGGCAGTTATCAGCCCCAGCATTTT
>-|TRBV9|-|TRBJ1-3
CASSETVSSGNTIYF
TGTGCCAGCAGCGAGACAGTTTCCTCTGGAAACACCATATATTTT
>few|TRBV4-2|-|TRBJ1-4
CASSQTGGAVYEKLFF
TGTGCCAGCAGCCAAACAGGAGGGGCTGTCTATGAAAAACTGTTTTTT
>-|TRBV4-1|-|TRBJ2-7
CASSQDMSYEQYF
TGCGCCAGCAGCCAAGATATGAGCTACGAGCAGTACTTC
>-|TRBV3-1/TRBV3-2|TRBD1|TRBJ1-2
CASSLGPGTGNYGYTF
TGTGCCAGCAGCCTCGGTCCCGGGACAGGGAACTATGGCTACACCTTC
>-|TRBV10-3|TRBD2|TRBJ2-3
CATASGGSPSDTQYF
TGTGCCACCGCTAGCGGGGGATCCCCAAGCGATACGCAGTATTTT
>-|TRBV30|TRBD1|TRBJ1-6
CAWRGGSDNSPLHF
TGTGCCTGGAGAGGGGGCTCCGATAATTCACCCCTCCACTTT
>-|TRBV6-5|-|TRBJ1-6
CASSFTEPSPLHF
TGTGCCAGCAGTTTCACGGAGCCATCACCCCTCCACTTT
>-|TRBV6-2/TRBV6-3|-|TRBJ2-3
CASSYGGGNGDTQYF
TGTGCCAGCAGTTACGGTGGCGGGAATGGAGATACGCAGTATTTT
>-|TRBV5-1|TRBD2|TRBJ2-1
CASSLALRLAGGHNEQFF
TGCGCCAGCAGCTTGGCCCTCCGACTAGCGGGAGGTCACAATGAGCAGTTCTTC
>once|TRBV19|TRBD1|TRBJ1-6
CASSLQGAGNSPLHF
TGTGCCAGTAGTTTACAGGGGGCCGGTAATTCACCCCTCCACTTT
>-|TRBV28|-|TRBJ1-1
CASSLFLFEAFF
TGTGCCAGCAGTTTATTTCTCTTTGAAGCTTTCTTT
>few|TRBV7-9|-|TRBJ2-7
CASSFTRSTEQYF
TGTGCCAGCAGCTTCACTCGATCTACTGAGCAGTACTTC
>-|TRBV28|-|TRBJ1-5
CASSLLDRGQPQHF
TGTGCCAGCAGCCTCCTCGACAGAGGACAGCCCCAGCATTTT
>-|TRBV28|-|TRBJ1-4
CASSFNEEKLFF
TGTGCCAGCAGTTTTAATGAGGAAAAACTGTTTTTT
>-|TRBV10-1|TRBD1|TRBJ1-4
CASSGQIGKLFF
TGCGCCAGTTCGGGACAGATCGGAAAACTGTTTTTT
>-|TRBV5-1|-|TRBJ1-2
CASSLRAAGYNYGYTF
TGCGCCAGCAGCTTGAGAGCAGCAGGCTATAACTATGGCTACACCTTC
>once|TRBV27|-|TRBJ2-5
CASSSPRLAGEETQYF
TGTGCCAGCAGTTCCCCCAGACTAGCAGGGGAGGAGACCCAGTACTTC
>-|TRBV27|-|TRBJ1-2
CASRNSGSSYGYTF
TGTGCCAGCAGGAACTCCGGGAGCTCCTATGGCTACACCTTC
>once|TRBV19|TRBD1|TRBJ1-1
CASSLRQGVMNTEAFF
TGTGCCAGTAGCCTACGACAGGGCGTGATGAACACTGAAGCTTTCTTT
>-|TRBV28|TRBD2|TRBJ2-1
CASSLYPGLAGDEQFF
TGTGCCAGCAGTTTATATCCGGGACTAGCGGGAGATGAGCAGTTCTTC
>-|TRBV4-2|TRBD2|TRBJ2-3
CASSQDLVASGRNTDTQYF
TGTGCCAGCAGCCAAGATCTAGTGGCTAGCGGGAGGAACACAGATACGCAGTATTTT